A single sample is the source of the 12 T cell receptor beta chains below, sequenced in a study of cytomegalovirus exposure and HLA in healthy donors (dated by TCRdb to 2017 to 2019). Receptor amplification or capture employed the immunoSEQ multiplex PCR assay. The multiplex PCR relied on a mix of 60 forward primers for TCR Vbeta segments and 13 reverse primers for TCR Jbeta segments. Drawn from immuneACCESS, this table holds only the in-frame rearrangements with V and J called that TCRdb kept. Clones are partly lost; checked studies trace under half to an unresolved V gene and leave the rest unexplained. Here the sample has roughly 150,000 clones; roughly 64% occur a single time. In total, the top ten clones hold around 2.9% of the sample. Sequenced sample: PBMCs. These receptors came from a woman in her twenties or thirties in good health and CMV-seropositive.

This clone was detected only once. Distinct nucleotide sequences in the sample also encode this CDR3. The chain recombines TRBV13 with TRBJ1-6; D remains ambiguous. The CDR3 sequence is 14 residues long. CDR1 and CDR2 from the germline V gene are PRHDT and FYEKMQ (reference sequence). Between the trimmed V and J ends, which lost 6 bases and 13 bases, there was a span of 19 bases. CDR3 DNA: TGTGCCAGCAGTTCGGGGAGGAGTAGTTCGCCCCTCCACTTT. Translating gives CASSSGRSSSPLHF. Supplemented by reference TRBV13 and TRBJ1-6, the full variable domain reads AAGVIQSPRHLIKEKRETATLKCYPIPRHDTVYWYQQGPGQDPQFLISFYEKMQSDKGSIPDRFSAQQFSDYHSELNMSSLELGDSALYFCASSSGRSSSPLHFGNGTRLTVT.

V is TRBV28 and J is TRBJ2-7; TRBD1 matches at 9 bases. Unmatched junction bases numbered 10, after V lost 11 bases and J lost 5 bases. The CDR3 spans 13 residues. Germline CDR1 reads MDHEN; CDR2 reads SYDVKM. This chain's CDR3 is CAWRRQGGNEQYF. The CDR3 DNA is TGTGCCTGGCGAAGACAGGGGGGGAACGAGCAGTACTTC. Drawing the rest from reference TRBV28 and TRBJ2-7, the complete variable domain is DVKVTQSSRYLVKRTGEKVFLECVQDMDHENMFWYRQDPGLGLRLIYFSYDVKMKEKGDIPEGYSVSREKKERFSLILESASTNQTSMYLCAWRRQGGNEQYFGPGTRLTVT.

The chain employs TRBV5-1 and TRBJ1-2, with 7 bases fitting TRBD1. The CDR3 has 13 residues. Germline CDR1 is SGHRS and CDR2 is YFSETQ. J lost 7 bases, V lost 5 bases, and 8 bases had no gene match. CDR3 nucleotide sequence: TGCGCCAGCAGGGGGAATACAGGGGTTGGCTACACCTTC. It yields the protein CASRGNTGVGYTF.

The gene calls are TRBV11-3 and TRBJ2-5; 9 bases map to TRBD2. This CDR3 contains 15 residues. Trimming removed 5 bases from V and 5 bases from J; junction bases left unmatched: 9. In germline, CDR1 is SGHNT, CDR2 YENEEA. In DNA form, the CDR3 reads TGTGCCAGCAGCACGGGACTAGCTGGGTTCGAGACCCAGTACTTC. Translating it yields CASSTGLAGFETQYF.

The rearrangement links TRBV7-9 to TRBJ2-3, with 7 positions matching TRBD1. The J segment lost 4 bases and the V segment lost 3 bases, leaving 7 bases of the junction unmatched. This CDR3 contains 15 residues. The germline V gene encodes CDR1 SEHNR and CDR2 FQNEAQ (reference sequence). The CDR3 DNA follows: TGTGCCAGCAGCTTTGACAGGGTTCTATCAGATACGCAGTATTTT. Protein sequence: CASSFDRVLSDTQYF.

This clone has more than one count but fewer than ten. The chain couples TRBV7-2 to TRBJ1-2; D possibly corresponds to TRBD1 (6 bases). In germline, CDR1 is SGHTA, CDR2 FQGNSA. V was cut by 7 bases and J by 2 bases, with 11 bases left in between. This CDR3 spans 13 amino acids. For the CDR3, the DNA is TGTGCCAGCACCCGGGACAACAACTATGGCTACACCTTC. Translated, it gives CASTRDNNYGYTF.

The CDR3: CASSLGGGAQYEQYF. CDR3 DNA: TGCGCCAGCAGCTTGGGAGGTGGGGCCCAATACGAGCAGTACTTC. The chain links TRBV5-1 to TRBJ2-7; D might be TRBD1 (5 bases). Per germline, CDR1 SGHRS and CDR2 YFSETQ. The CDR3 is made up of 15 amino acids. V lost 0 bases to trimming and J lost 4 bases, with 14 bases between them.

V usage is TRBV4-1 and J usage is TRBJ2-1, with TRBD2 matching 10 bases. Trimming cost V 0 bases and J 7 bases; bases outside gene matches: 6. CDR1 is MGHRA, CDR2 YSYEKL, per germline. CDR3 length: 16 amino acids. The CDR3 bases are TGCGCCAGCAGCCAAGACGGAGCTAGCGGGAGTAATGAGCAGTTCTTC. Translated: CASSQDGASGSNEQFF.

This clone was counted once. In DNA, the CDR3 is TGTGCCAGCAGCGTAGGGGGTGGGCCAACGGGGGATGAGCAGTTCTTC. Encoded protein: CASSVGGGPTGDEQFF. The chain combines TRBV9 with TRBJ2-1, with TRBD2 as a possible D gene (6 bases). The germline CDR1 and CDR2 sequences are SGDLS and YYNGEE. V dropped 0 bases and J dropped 8 bases, with 18 bases sitting between them. The CDR3 is 16 residues long.

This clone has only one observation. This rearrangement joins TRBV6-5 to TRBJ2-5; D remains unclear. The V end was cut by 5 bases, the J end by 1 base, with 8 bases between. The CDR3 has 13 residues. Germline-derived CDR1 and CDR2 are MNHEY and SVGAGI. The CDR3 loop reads CASSPPGQETQYF. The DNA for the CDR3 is TGTGCCAGCAGTCCCCCGGGCCAAGAGACCCAGTACTTC.

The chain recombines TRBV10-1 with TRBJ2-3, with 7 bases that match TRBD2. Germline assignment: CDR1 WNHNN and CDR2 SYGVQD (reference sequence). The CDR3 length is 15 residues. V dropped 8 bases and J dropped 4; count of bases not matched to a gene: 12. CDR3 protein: CASSKGRGGPDTQYF. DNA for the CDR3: TGCGCCAGCTCCAAGGGGAGGGGAGGCCCAGATACGCAGTATTTT.

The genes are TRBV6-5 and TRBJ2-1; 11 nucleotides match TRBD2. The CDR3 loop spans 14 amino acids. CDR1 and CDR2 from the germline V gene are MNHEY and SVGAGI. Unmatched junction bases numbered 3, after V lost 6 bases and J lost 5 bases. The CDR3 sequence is CASRASGGHNEQFF. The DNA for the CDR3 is TGTGCCAGCAGGGCTAGCGGGGGGCACAATGAGCAGTTCTTC.